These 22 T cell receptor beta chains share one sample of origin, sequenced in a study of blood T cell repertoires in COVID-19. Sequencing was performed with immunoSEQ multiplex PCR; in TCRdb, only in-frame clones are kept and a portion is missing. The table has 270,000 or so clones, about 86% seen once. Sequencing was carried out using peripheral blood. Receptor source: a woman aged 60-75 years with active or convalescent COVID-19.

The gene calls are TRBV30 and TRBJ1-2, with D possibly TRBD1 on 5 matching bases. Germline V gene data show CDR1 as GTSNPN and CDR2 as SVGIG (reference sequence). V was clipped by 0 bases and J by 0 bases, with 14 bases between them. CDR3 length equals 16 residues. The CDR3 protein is CAWSVQQAVSNYGYTF. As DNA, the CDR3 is TGTGCCTGGAGTGTACAACAGGCAGTATCTAACTATGGCTACACCTTC.

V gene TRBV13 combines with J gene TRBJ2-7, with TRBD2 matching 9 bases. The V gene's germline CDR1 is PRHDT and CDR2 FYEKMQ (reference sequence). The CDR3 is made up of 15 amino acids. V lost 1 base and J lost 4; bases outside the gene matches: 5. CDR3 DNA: TGTGCCAGCAGCTTAGTGGGACTAGCATCGTACGAGCAGTACTTC. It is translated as CASSLVGLASYEQYF.

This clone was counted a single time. CDR3: CAISEMGRAGTDTQYF. Here the CDR3 DNA reads TGTGCCATCAGTGAGATGGGCAGGGCGGGAACAGATACGCAGTATTTT. The chain is built from TRBV10-3 and TRBJ2-3; a weak D match, TRBD2 (6 bases). Per germline, CDR1 ENHRY and CDR2 SYGVKD. The CDR3 runs 16 residues. The ends were cut back, 2 bases at V and 3 bases at J, with 15 bases in the middle.

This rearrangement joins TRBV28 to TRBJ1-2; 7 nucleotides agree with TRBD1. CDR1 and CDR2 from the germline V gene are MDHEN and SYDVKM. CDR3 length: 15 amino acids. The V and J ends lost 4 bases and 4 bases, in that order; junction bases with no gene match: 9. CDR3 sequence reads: CASSSTGAGGYGYTF. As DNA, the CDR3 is TGTGCCAGCAGTTCAACAGGGGCGGGGGGCTATGGCTACACCTTC.

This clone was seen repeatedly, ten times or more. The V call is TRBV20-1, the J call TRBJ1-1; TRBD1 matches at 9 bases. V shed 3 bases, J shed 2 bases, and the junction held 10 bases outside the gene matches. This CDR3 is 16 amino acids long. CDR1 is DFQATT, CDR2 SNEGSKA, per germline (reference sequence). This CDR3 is CSASRTGAGLNTEAFF. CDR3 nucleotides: TGCAGTGCTAGTCGGACAGGGGCAGGTTTAAACACTGAAGCTTTCTTT.

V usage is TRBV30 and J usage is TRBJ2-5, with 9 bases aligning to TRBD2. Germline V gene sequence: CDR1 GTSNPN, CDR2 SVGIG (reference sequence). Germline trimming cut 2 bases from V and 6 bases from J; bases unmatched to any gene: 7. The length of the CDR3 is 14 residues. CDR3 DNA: TGTGCCTGGAGTAGCGGGGGGCCCACCAAGACCCAGTACTTC. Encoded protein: CAWSSGGPTKTQYF.

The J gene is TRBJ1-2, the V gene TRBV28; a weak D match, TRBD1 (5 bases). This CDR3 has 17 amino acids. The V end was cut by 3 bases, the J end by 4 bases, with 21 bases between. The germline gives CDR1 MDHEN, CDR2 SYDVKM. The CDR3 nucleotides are TGTGCCAGCAGTTTCCCCGGGGGAGGTCTCCTCGGCTATGGCTACACCTTC. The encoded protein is CASSFPGGGLLGYGYTF.

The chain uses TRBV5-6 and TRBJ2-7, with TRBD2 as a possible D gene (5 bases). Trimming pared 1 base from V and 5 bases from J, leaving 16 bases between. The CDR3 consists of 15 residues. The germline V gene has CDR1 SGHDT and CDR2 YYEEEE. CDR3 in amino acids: CASSLKTKAAHEQYF. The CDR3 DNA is TGTGCCAGCAGCTTGAAGACTAAGGCTGCCCACGAGCAGTACTTC.

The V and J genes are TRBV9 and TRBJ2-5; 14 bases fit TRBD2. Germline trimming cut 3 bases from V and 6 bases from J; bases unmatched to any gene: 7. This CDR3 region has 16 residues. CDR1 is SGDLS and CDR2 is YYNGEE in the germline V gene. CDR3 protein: CASSGPTSGGAKTQYF. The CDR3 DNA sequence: TGTGCCAGCAGCGGCCCGACTAGCGGGGGGGCAAAGACCCAGTACTTC. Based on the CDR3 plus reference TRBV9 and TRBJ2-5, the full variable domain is DSGVTQTPKHLITATGQRVTLRCSPRSGDLSVYWYQQSLDQGLQFLIQYYNGEERAKGNILERFSAQQFPDLHSELNLSSLELGDSALYFCASSGPTSGGAKTQYFGPGTRLLVL.

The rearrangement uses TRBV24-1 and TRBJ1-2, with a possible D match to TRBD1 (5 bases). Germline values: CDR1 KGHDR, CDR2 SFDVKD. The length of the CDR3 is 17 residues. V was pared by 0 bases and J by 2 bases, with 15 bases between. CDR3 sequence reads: CATSDLGGGERNYGYTF. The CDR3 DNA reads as TGTGCCACCAGTGATTTGGGGGGGGGAGAACGGAACTATGGCTACACCTTC.

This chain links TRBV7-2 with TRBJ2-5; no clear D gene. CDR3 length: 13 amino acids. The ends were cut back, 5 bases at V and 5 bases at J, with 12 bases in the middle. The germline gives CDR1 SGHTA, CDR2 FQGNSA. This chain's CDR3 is CASSIGGLETQYF. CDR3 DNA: TGTGCCAGCAGCATCGGTGGTTTGGAGACCCAGTACTTC. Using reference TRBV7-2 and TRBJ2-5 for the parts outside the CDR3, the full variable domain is GAGVSQSPSNKVTEKGKDVELRCDPISGHTALYWYRQSLGQGLEFLIYFQGNSAPDKSGLPSDRFSAERTGGSVSTLTIQRTQQEDSAVYLCASSIGGLETQYFGPGTRLLVL.

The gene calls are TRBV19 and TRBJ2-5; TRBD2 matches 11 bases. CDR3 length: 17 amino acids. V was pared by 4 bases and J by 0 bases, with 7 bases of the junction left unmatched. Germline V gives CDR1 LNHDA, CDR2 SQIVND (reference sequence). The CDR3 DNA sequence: TGTGCCAGTAGTAGGGGGCGGACTAGCGGGTACCAAGAGACCCAGTACTTC. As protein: CASSRGRTSGYQETQYF.

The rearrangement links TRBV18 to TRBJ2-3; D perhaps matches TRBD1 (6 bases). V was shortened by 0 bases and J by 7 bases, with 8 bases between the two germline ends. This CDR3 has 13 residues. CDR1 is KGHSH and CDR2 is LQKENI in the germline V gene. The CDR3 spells CASSPPDSYTQYF. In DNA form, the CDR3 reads TGTGCCAGCTCACCACCGGACAGTTATACGCAGTATTTT.

Here the CDR3 DNA reads TGTGCCAGCAGCGTAGTGTCGTCAGCTAATGAAAAACTGTTTTTT. This codes for CASSVVSSANEKLFF. The rearrangement joins TRBV9 to TRBJ1-4; D not resolved. CDR3 length: 15 residues. Germline CDR1 and CDR2: SGDLS and YYNGEE. Between the trimmed V and J ends, which lost 0 bases and 3 bases, there was a span of 9 bases.

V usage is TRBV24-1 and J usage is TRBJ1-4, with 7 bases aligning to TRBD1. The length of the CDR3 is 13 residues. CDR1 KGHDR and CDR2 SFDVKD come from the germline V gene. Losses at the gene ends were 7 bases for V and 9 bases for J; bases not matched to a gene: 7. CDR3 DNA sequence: TGTGCCACCAGAGCTGTACAGGGGAAAAAACTGTTTTTT. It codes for CATRAVQGKKLFF.

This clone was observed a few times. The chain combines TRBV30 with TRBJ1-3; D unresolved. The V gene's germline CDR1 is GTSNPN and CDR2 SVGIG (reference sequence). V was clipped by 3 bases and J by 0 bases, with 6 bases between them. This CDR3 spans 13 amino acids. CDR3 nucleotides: TGTGCCTGGAGGCTTAGCTCTGGAAACACCATATATTTT. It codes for CAWRLSSGNTIYF.

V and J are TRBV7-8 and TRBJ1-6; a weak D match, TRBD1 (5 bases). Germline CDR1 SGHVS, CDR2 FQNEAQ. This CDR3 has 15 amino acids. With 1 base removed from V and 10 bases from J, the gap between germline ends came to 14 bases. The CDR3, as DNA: TGTGCCAGCAGCTTAGTAGGTTGGGGGGAATCACCCCTCCACTTT. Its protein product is CASSLVGWGESPLHF.

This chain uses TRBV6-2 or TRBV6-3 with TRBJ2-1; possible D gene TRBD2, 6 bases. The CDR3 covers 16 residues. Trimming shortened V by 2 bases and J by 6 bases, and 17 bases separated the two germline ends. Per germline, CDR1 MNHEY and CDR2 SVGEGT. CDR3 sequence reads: CASSYRTTPPTNEQFF. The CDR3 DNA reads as TGTGCCAGCAGTTACAGGACTACGCCTCCAACCAATGAGCAGTTCTTC.

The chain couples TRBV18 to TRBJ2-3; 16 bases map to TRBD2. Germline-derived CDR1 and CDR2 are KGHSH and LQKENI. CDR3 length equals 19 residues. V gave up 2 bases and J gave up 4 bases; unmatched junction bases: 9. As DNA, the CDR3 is TGTGCCAGCTCACCAAACGGCGGGACTAGCGGGGGGGATCCAGATACGCAGTATTTT. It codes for CASSPNGGTSGGDPDTQYF.

The CDR3 nucleotides are TGTGCCAGCAGTTCGGGGAGGAACACCGGGGAGCTGTTTTTT. It codes for CASSSGRNTGELFF. This rearrangement joins TRBV27 to TRBJ2-2, with D possibly matching TRBD2 (5 bases). Germline V gene lookup returns CDR1 MNHEY and CDR2 SMNVEV (reference sequence). This CDR3 has 14 residues. With 4 bases removed from V and 1 base from J, the gap between germline ends came to 7 bases.

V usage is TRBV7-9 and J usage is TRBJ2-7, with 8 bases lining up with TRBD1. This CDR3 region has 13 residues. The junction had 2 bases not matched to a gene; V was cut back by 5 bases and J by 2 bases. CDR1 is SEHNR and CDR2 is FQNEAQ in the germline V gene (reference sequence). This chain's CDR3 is CASSVQGAYEQYF. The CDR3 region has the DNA TGTGCCAGCAGCGTACAGGGGGCCTACGAGCAGTACTTC.

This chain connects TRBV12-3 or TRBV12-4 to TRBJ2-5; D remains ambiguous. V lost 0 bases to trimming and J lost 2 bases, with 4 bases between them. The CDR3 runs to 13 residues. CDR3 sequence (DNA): TGTGCCAGCAGTTTAGCCTATCAAGAGACCCAGTACTTC. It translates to CASSLAYQETQYF.